This entry lists 28 T cell receptor beta chains sequenced from one sample in a study of early T cells in non-severe SARS-CoV-2 infection. One entry per CDR3 protein results from TCRdb running MiXCR on the 5' RACE reads. The sample yields 45,000 or so distinct CDR3 sequences, around 6.1% seen once. Sample: whole blood. These receptors came from an adult who was a healthcare worker with PCR-confirmed SARS-CoV-2 infection or an uninfected control (not recorded which).

The V gene is TRBV2, the J gene TRBJ1-4; no definite D call. Trimming took 7 bases from V and 8 from J, leaving 11 bases between them. CDR1 is SNHLY, CDR2 FYNNEI, per germline. This CDR3 has 12 residues. This CDR3 is CASMWNHEKLFF. DNA of the CDR3: TGTGCCAGCATGTGGAATCACGAAAAACTGTTTTTT.

The gene calls are TRBV28 and TRBJ2-3; D gene ambiguous. Germline V CDR1 and CDR2: MDHEN, SYDVKM. Trimming took 6 bases from V and 6 from J, leaving 16 bases between them. This CDR3 spans 14 amino acids. The CDR3 here is CASSTQRSFDTQYF. CDR3 bases: TGTGCCAGCAGCACCCAGCGATCTTTCGATACGCAGTATTTT.

This clonotype was seen repeatedly, ten times or more. The junction departs from the called germline gene at one end, perhaps through a read error. This CDR3 is CASSPGRGSYEQYF. The CDR3 DNA follows: TGTGCTAGCAGCCCCGGCAGGGGTTCCTACGAGCAGTACTTC. The chain has TRBV7-7 and TRBJ2-7; tentatively, D is TRBD1 (6 bases). This CDR3 region has 14 residues. Per the germline V gene, CDR1 is SSHAT and CDR2 is FNYEAQ (reference sequence).

V and J are TRBV4-2 and TRBJ1-4; D gene ambiguous. Germline V CDR1 and CDR2: LGHNA, YNFKEQ. Trimming pared 1 base from V and 8 bases from J, leaving 11 bases between. The CDR3 runs 14 residues. Written as DNA, the CDR3 is TGTGCCAGCAGCCAAGGAGAGGTGGGCGAAAAACTGTTTTTT. Translated: CASSQGEVGEKLFF.

This clonotype was seen ten or more times. CDR3 DNA: TGCGCCAGCAGCCAAGGAGTCCGGGACCGACACTATGGCTACACCTTC. As protein: CASSQGVRDRHYGYTF. The chain has TRBV4-1 and TRBJ1-2; D perhaps matches TRBD1 (5 bases). Trimming shortened V by 1 base and J by 3 bases, and 15 bases separated the two germline ends. The germline V gene has CDR1 MGHRA and CDR2 YSYEKL. The CDR3 spans 16 residues.

This clonotype occurred once. V gene TRBV3-1 combines with J gene TRBJ2-5, with D unclear. The CDR3 is made up of 15 amino acids. Per the germline V gene, CDR1 is LGHDT and CDR2 is YNNKEL (reference sequence). V was cut by 1 base and J by 3 bases, with 12 bases left in between. This CDR3 is CASSQGSLEEETQYF. The CDR3 DNA follows: TGTGCCAGCAGCCAAGGCAGCCTTGAGGAAGAGACCCAGTACTTC.

This clonotype was recorded many times. The chain has TRBV23-1 and TRBJ2-7, with 7 bases that match TRBD1. TRBV23-1 is an ORF; its function is uncertain. J gave up 4 bases and V 0 bases, and 15 bases lay outside the gene matches. The CDR3 has 18 residues. This chain's CDR3 is CASSQSRGKTTGYYEQYF. CDR3 in DNA: TGCGCCAGCAGTCAATCGAGGGGGAAGACGACAGGGTATTACGAGCAGTACTTC.

This clonotype has more than one count but fewer than ten. The V call is TRBV7-9, the J call TRBJ1-3; D unresolved. With 6 bases removed from V and 4 bases from J, the gap between germline ends came to 22 bases. CDR3 length: 17 amino acids. Germline assignment: CDR1 SEHNR and CDR2 FQNEAQ (reference sequence). CDR3 coding DNA: TGTGCCAGCAGGCTCAGGTCGGGTCCCCCCTTCGGAAACACCATATATTTT. Protein: CASRLRSGPPFGNTIYF.

In its sample, this clonotype was seen many times. The V gene is TRBV20-1, the J gene TRBJ2-7; TRBD2 matches 13 bases. The germline V gene has CDR1 DFQATT and CDR2 SNEGSKA (reference sequence). V was clipped by 6 bases and J by 6 bases; unmatched bases: 5. The CDR3 is made up of 13 amino acids. The CDR3 spells CSARGLAGPEQYF. As DNA, the CDR3 is TGCAGTGCCCGGGGACTAGCGGGGCCCGAGCAGTACTTC.

This clonotype has a handful of counts. The chain has TRBV6-1 and TRBJ2-7; the D gene is possibly TRBD1 (5 bases). The CDR3 extends over 11 amino acids. CDR1 and CDR2 from the germline V gene are MNHNS and SASEGT. V was shortened by 6 bases and J by 7 bases, with 10 bases between the two germline ends. The CDR3 loop is CASSRVEEQYF. CDR3 coding DNA: TGTGCCAGCAGCAGGGTTGAAGAGCAGTACTTC.

The table lists this clonotype with many counts. The J gene is TRBJ2-5, the V gene TRBV11-2, with TRBD1 matching 10 bases. Trimming removed 7 bases from V and 5 bases from J; junction bases left unmatched: 13. The CDR3 contains 16 residues. The germline V gene has CDR1 SGHAT and CDR2 FQNNGV. CDR3 amino acids: CASTRLSGQGLETQYF. The CDR3 DNA reads as TGTGCCAGCACCCGCCTATCGGGACAGGGGCTGGAGACCCAGTACTTC.

This clonotype has more than one count but fewer than ten. This chain connects TRBV29-1 to TRBJ2-3; 7 nucleotides align to TRBD2. The CDR3 is made up of 12 amino acids. Germline assignment: CDR1 SQVTM and CDR2 ANQGSEA. J lost 5 bases, V lost 7 bases, and 6 bases had no gene match. CDR3 protein: CSGGGLGDTQYF. The CDR3 bases are TGCAGCGGCGGGGGATTAGGAGATACGCAGTATTTT.

The rearrangement joins TRBV12-3 or TRBV12-4 to TRBJ2-1; 7 bases are a match to TRBD1. The CDR3 is made up of 16 amino acids. V was pared by 6 bases and J by 0 bases, with 8 bases of the junction left unmatched. CDR3 sequence: CASRSGQSLSYNEQFF. CDR3 DNA: TGTGCCAGCAGATCGGGACAGAGTCTCTCCTACAATGAGCAGTTCTTC.

This rearrangement joins TRBV6-6 to TRBJ1-1; no clear D. V lost 6 bases, J lost 0 bases, and 11 bases lay in between. CDR3 length: 14 residues. Germline V gene data show CDR1 as MNHNY and CDR2 as SVGAGI (reference sequence). For the CDR3, the DNA is TGTGCCAGCAGCCCCGTCGCGATGAACACTGAAGCTTTCTTT. Encoded protein: CASSPVAMNTEAFF.

In this sample, this clonotype turned up many times. The V and J genes are TRBV20-1 and TRBJ2-1; 7 bases line up with TRBD1. V trimming: 6 bases; J trimming: 6 bases; junction bases outside the gene matches: 14. Looked up from germline, CDR1 is DFQATT and CDR2 is SNEGSKA (reference sequence). The CDR3 sequence is 15 residues long. In nucleotides, the CDR3 is TGCAGTGCCCTCTCCGCGACAGGGCCTTTCAATGAGCAGTTCTTC. It translates to CSALSATGPFNEQFF.

This clonotype was found many times. This rearrangement joins TRBV6-1 to TRBJ1-1; D unclear. The V gene's germline CDR1 is MNHNS and CDR2 SASEGT. V dropped 9 bases and J dropped 1 base, with 12 bases sitting between them. This CDR3 spans 13 amino acids. CDR3: CASTEKGNTEAFF. The DNA of the CDR3 is TGTGCCAGTACGGAAAAGGGGAACACTGAAGCTTTCTTT.

This clonotype occurred a few times. The chain employs TRBV5-4 and TRBJ2-2, with 8 bases identical to TRBD1. The CDR3 extends over 16 amino acids. Germline CDR1 is SGHNT and CDR2 is YYREEE (reference sequence). After removal of 0 bases from V and 5 bases from J, the junction contained 6 bases not matched to a gene. In DNA form, the CDR3 reads TGTGCCAGCAGCTTGGGGACAGGGCGGGGAACCGGGGAGCTGTTTTTT. Its translation is CASSLGTGRGTGELFF. The full variable domain, completed using reference TRBV5-4 and TRBJ2-2, is ETGVTQSPTHLIKTRGQQVTLRCSSQSGHNTVSWYQQALGQGPQFIFQYYREEENGRGNFPPRFSGLQFPNYSSELNVNALELDDSALYLCASSLGTGRGTGELFFGEGSRLTVL.

This chain connects TRBV4-3 to TRBJ1-4; D remains unclear. Trimming stripped 0 bases from V and 8 bases from J, with 16 bases between. This CDR3 has 16 residues. Germline-derived CDR1 and CDR2 are LGHNA and YSLEER. The CDR3 region has the DNA TGCGCCAGCAGCCAAGATGCTGGCAGAGGCCGCGAAAAACTGTTTTTT. Protein product: CASSQDAGRGREKLFF.

This clonotype was seen many times. This chain joins TRBV7-2 and TRBJ2-7; 8 bases fit TRBD1. Germline loops: CDR1 SGHTA, CDR2 FQGNSA. J was trimmed by 4 bases and V by 3 bases; bases with no gene match: 11. CDR3 length: 16 residues. This chain's CDR3 is CASSLGVRGLIYEQYF. The CDR3 bases are TGTGCCAGCAGCTTGGGGGTCAGGGGGCTTATTTACGAGCAGTACTTC. Drawing the rest from reference TRBV7-2 and TRBJ2-7, the complete variable domain is GAGVSQSPSNKVTEKGKDVELRCDPISGHTALYWYRQSLGQGLEFLIYFQGNSAPDKSGLPSDRFSAERTGGSVSTLTIQRTQQEDSAVYLCASSLGVRGLIYEQYFGPGTRLTVT.

This sequence joins TRBV5-4 and TRBJ2-3; TRBD2 might be the D (6 bases). Germline CDR1 reads SGHNT; CDR2 reads YYREEE (reference sequence). The CDR3 is made up of 18 amino acids. V lost 0 bases, J lost 2 bases, and 19 bases lay in between. The CDR3 reads CASSLAPGANLNTDTQYF. DNA of the CDR3: TGTGCCAGCAGCTTGGCACCGGGAGCCAACCTAAACACAGATACGCAGTATTTT.

At least ten counts were recorded for this clonotype. The chain recombines TRBV27 with TRBJ2-1, with 8 bases fitting TRBD1. The CDR3 has 16 amino acids. From germline, CDR1 is MNHEY and CDR2 SMNVEV (reference sequence). J was trimmed by 1 base and V by 5 bases; bases with no gene match: 7. The CDR3 region has the DNA TGTGCCAGCAGTCCCCCGGGACAGGCTTCCTACAATGAGCAGTTCTTC. Its protein is CASSPPGQASYNEQFF.

This clonotype was recorded at least ten times. The rearrangement uses TRBV24-1 and TRBJ2-1, with 7 nucleotides matching TRBD1. This CDR3 contains 15 residues. The V segment lost 5 bases and the J segment 1 base; nucleotides outside the gene matches: 4. CDR1 is KGHDR and CDR2 is SFDVKD in the germline V gene. The DNA for the CDR3 is TGTGCCACCAGTGCGTCGGGACAGTCCTACAATGAGCAGTTCTTC. Translation gives CATSASGQSYNEQFF.

Ten or more counts support this clonotype. The V and J genes are TRBV27 and TRBJ1-2; TRBD1 aligns across 7 bases. Germline V lookup: CDR1 MNHEY, CDR2 SMNVEV (reference sequence). After removal of 3 bases from V and 8 bases from J, the junction contained 3 bases not matched to a gene. CDR3 length equals 12 residues. As DNA, the CDR3 is TGTGCCAGCAGTTTTCAGGGGGGGGGCTACACCTTC. Translation: CASSFQGGGYTF.

The chain uses TRBV20-1 and TRBJ2-5; D is tentatively TRBD1 or TRBD2 (5 bases each). The CDR3 has 16 amino acids. Germline loops: CDR1 DFQATT, CDR2 SNEGSKA (reference sequence). Trimming removed 2 bases at V and 2 bases at J, with 18 bases between. For the CDR3, the DNA is TGCAGTGCTAGATCCTGGGTGGGGTGGGGGCAAGAGACCCAGTACTTC. It specifies CSARSWVGWGQETQYF.

In this sample, this clonotype turned up many times. J is TRBJ1-6 and V is TRBV6-5; D possibly corresponds to TRBD1 (5 bases). Germline lookup yields CDR1 MNHEY and CDR2 SVGAGI. V lost 5 bases and J lost 7, with 15 bases in between. This CDR3 region has 15 residues. The CDR3 loop is CASSAKEGWNSPLHF. Here the CDR3 DNA reads TGTGCCAGCAGTGCTAAAGAGGGGTGGAATTCACCCCTCCACTTT.

This clonotype was seen repeatedly, ten times or more. The rearrangement uses TRBV7-2 and TRBJ2-5; 9 nucleotides match TRBD1. Germline trimming cut 1 base from V and 6 bases from J; bases unmatched to any gene: 3. This CDR3 has 14 residues. CDR1 is SGHTA and CDR2 is FQGNSA in the germline V gene. The CDR3 protein is CASSLGDREKTQYF. Here the CDR3 DNA reads TGTGCCAGCAGCTTAGGGGACAGGGAAAAGACCCAGTACTTC.

The rearrangement uses TRBV25-1 and TRBJ2-7; the D gene is possibly TRBD1 (6 bases). Germline CDR1 and CDR2: MGHDK and SYGVNS. The V end was cut by 6 bases, the J end by 7 bases, with 19 bases between. CDR3 length equals 14 residues. CDR3 in amino acids: CASSSTGSPSEQYF. In nucleotides, the CDR3 is TGTGCCAGCAGCTCGACAGGTTCCCCTAGTGAGCAGTACTTC.

This clonotype was seen more than once but under ten times. The chain joins TRBV24-1 to TRBJ2-5; 7 nucleotides agree with TRBD1. V lost 3 bases and J lost 5; bases outside the gene matches: 5. The germline CDR1 and CDR2 sequences are KGHDR and SFDVKD. CDR3 length: 14 residues. The DNA for the CDR3 is TGTGCCACCAGTGATCCAGGGGGAAGCGAGACCCAGTACTTC. It yields the protein CATSDPGGSETQYF.